These 8 T cell receptor beta chains were sequenced from one sample in a study of OX40 agonist ivuxolimab in advanced cancers. The method was immunoSEQ multiplex PCR; TCRdb's version includes in-frame clones alone and lacks a portion of them. The repertoire holds tens of thousands of clones, with about 92% as singletons. The sample in question was CD4+ or CD8+ T cells sorted from blood, obtained in a trial of the OX40 agonist ivuxolimab. The receptors come from an adult with an advanced solid tumor such as melanoma, head and neck, liver or kidney cancer.

V and J are TRBV27 and TRBJ1-1, with D tentatively TRBD1 (5 bases). V dropped 3 bases and J dropped 1 base, with 6 bases sitting between them. Per germline, CDR1 MNHEY and CDR2 SMNVEV (reference sequence). The length of the CDR3 is 13 residues. The CDR3 here is CASSLGTNTEAFF. Written as DNA, the CDR3 is TGTGCCAGCAGTTTGGGGACGAACACTGAAGCTTTCTTT.

The gene calls are TRBV19 and TRBJ1-1; the D is unclear. The CDR3 totals 15 residues. Germline CDR1 reads LNHDA; CDR2 reads SQIVND (reference sequence). V was shortened by 4 bases and J by 0 bases, with 12 bases between the two germline ends. CDR3 coding DNA: TGTGCCAGTAGTAACCCCGACATACTGAACACTGAAGCTTTCTTT. Amino acid sequence: CASSNPDILNTEAFF.

V is TRBV7-6 and J is TRBJ2-3; TRBD2 aligns across 8 bases. The CDR3 has 19 amino acids. CDR1 SGHVS and CDR2 FNYEAQ come from the germline V gene. The V gene end was trimmed by 4 bases and the J gene end by 0 bases; junction bases not matched to a gene: 15. The CDR3 DNA reads as TGTGCCAGCAGCTCACGGACTGGGCGGGGGGCTCCTAGCACAGATACGCAGTATTTT. Its translation: CASSSRTGRGAPSTDTQYF.

This clone was recorded once. The chain uses TRBV9 and TRBJ2-3; 12 bases map to TRBD2. The trim removed 3 bases at V and 5 bases at J, leaving 10 bases unmatched. Germline CDR1 reads SGDLS; CDR2 reads YYNGEE. This CDR3 spans 17 amino acids. As DNA, the CDR3 is TGTGCCAGCAGCGCCACTCCTCTAGCGGGGGGGCGAGATACGCAGTATTTT. Amino acid sequence: CASSATPLAGGRDTQYF.

The CDR3 coding sequence is TGCGCCAGCAGCCAAGAGGGCACAGGGGGCGGACGGAACGAGCAGTACTTC. The encoded protein is CASSQEGTGGGRNEQYF. The rearrangement uses TRBV4-1 and TRBJ2-7; 9 nucleotides align to TRBD1. The CDR3 totals 17 residues. CDR1 is MGHRA, CDR2 YSYEKL, per germline. V trimming: 0 bases; J trimming: 5 bases; junction bases outside the gene matches: 11.

The chain has TRBV4-3 and TRBJ2-3, with 8 nucleotides matching TRBD2. V lost 4 bases and J lost 0; bases outside the gene matches: 9. This CDR3 spans 17 amino acids. Looked up from germline, CDR1 is LGHNA and CDR2 is YSLEER. The CDR3 reads CASSPSGAGGSTDTQYF. CDR3 nucleotide sequence: TGCGCCAGCAGCCCGAGTGGCGCGGGGGGTAGCACAGATACGCAGTATTTT.

For this clone: Germline is not matched at one junction end, which may reflect a read error. This chain joins TRBV11-3 and TRBJ2-7; D not certain. CDR1 and CDR2 from the germline V gene are SGHNT and YENEEA. The length of the CDR3 is 10 residues. CDR3 in DNA: TGTGCTAGCAGGTGGTACGAGCAGTACTTC. It yields the protein CASRWYEQYF.

In its sample, this clone was seen many times. The chain has TRBV6-1 and TRBJ2-2; D is unresolved. This CDR3 is 14 amino acids long. Trimming cost V 7 bases and J 4 bases, with 13 bases left between them. Looked up from germline, CDR1 is MNHNS and CDR2 is SASEGT. The CDR3 region has the DNA TGTGCCAGCACCAGGACGGAGACCACCGGGGAGCTGTTTTTT. This sequence encodes CASTRTETTGELFF.